This entry is about one T cell receptor beta chain. Its antigen remains unidentified. These data come from a study of Ad26.COV2.S vaccination and SARS-CoV-2 variants. Study-level background: Among those in the COV1001 Ad26.COV2.S trial arm was the donor. Findings of the study overall: The study found higher spike-specific TCR breadth in vaccine than placebo recipients. It was reported that spike-specific CD8+ and CD4+ T cell responses were substantially broad after vaccination.

The data were produced by immunoSEQ multiplex PCR, yet TCRdb's version contains in-frame clones alone and is incomplete. The table has hundreds of thousands of clones, roughly 90% seen once. The treatment is: over 15 received Ad26.COV2.S at low or high dose, single or two shots; 5 received placebo; per-sample allocation not given. The samples date from day 63 after the first vaccine or placebo injection. In Boston, an adult donor aged 18-55 years took part. The CDR3 extends over 13 amino acids. V lost 3 bases and J lost 6; bases outside the gene matches: 4. This specimen was peripheral blood, taken in a trial of Ad26.COV2.S vaccine versus placebo. This receptor was taken from a person aged 18-65 years who received the Ad26.COV2.S COVID-19 vaccine or a placebo. The chain joins TRBV12-3 or TRBV12-4 to TRBJ1-1; 7 bases line up with TRBD1. Written as DNA, the CDR3 is TGTGCCAGCAGTTTTCGCCAGGGGGCTGAAGCTTTCTTT. Encoded protein: CASSFRQGAEAFF.